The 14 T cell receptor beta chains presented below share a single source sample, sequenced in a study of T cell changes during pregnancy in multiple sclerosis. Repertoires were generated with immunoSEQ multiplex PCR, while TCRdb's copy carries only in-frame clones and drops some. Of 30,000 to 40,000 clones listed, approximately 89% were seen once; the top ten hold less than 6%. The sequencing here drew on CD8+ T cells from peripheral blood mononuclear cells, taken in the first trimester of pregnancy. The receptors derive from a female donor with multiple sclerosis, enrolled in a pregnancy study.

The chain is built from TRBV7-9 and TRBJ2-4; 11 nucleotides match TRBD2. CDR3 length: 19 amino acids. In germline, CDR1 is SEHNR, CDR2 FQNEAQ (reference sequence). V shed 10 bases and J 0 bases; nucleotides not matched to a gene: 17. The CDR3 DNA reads TGTGCCAACGGGACTAGCGGCCGAGGGATCAGAACAGCCAAAAACATTCAGTACTTC. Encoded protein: CANGTSGRGIRTAKNIQYF.

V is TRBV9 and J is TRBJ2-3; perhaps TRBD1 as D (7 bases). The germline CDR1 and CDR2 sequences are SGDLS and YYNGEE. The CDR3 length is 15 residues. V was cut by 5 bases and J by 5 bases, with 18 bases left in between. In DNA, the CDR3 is TGTGCCAGCAGTCTCGGAGGGACAGCCTTAGATACGCAGTATTTT. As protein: CASSLGGTALDTQYF.

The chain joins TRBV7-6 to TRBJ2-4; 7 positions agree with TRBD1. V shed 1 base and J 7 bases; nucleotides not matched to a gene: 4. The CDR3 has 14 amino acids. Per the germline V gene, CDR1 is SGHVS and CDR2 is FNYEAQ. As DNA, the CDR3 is TGTGCCAGCAGCTTAGGACAGGGAAGGAACATTCAGTACTTC. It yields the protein CASSLGQGRNIQYF.

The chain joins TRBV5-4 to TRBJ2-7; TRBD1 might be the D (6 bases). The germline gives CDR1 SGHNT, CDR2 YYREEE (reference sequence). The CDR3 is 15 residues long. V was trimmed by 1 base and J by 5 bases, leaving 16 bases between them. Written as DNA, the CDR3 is TGTGCCAGCAGCTTGTACCAGGGGCCCATCAACGAGCAGTACTTC. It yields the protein CASSLYQGPINEQYF.

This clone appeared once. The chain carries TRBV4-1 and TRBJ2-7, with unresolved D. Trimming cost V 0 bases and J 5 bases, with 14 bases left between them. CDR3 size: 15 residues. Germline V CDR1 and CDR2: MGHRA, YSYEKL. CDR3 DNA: TGCGCCAGCAGCCAAGAAAAAGGTTTTGGGCACGAGCAGTACTTC. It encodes CASSQEKGFGHEQYF.

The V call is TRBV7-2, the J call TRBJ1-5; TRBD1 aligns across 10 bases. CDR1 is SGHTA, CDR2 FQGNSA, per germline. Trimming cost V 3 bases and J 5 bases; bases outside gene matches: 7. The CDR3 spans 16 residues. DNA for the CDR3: TGTGCCAGCAGCTTGGACAGGACAGGGGGGTATCAGCCCCAGCATTTT. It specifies CASSLDRTGGYQPQHF.

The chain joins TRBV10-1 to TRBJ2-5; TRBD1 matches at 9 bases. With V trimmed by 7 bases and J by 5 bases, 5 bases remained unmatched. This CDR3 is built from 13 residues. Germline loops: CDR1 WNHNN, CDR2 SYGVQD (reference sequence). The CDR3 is CASKTGGKETQYF. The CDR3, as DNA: TGCGCCAGCAAGACAGGGGGTAAGGAGACCCAGTACTTC.

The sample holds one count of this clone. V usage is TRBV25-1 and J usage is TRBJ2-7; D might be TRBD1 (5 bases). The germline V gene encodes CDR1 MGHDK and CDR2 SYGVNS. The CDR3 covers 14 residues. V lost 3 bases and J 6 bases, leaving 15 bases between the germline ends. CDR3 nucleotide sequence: TGTGCCAGCAGTGACTTAGGGGTTTTGGGCGAGCAGTACTTC. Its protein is CASSDLGVLGEQYF.

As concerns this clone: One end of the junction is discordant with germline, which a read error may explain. Here the CDR3 reads CASSPDRGKDTQYF. CDR3 nucleotides: TGTGCTAGCAGCCCAGACAGGGGGAAAGATACGCAGTATTTT. This chain connects TRBV7-7 to TRBJ2-3; 9 bases map to TRBD1. Germline V lookup: CDR1 SSHAT, CDR2 FNYEAQ (reference sequence). This CDR3 is 14 amino acids long.

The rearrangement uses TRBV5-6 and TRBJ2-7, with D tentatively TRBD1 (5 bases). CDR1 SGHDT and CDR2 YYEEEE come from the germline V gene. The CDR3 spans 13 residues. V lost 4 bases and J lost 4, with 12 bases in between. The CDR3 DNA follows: TGTGCCAGCAGCCGTCGTAGGGGATACGAGCAGTACTTC. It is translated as CASSRRRGYEQYF.

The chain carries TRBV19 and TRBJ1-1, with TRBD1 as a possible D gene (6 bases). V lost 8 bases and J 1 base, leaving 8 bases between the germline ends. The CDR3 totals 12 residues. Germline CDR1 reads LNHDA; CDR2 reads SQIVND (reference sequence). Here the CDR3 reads CASQGWNTEAFF. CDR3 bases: TGTGCCAGTCAGGGGTGGAACACTGAAGCTTTCTTT. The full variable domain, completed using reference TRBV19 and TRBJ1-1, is DGGITQSPKYLFRKEGQNVTLSCEQNLNHDAMYWYRQDPGQGLRLIYYSQIVNDFQKGDIAEGYSVSREKKESFPLTVTSAQKNPTAFYLCASQGWNTEAFFGQGTRLTVV.

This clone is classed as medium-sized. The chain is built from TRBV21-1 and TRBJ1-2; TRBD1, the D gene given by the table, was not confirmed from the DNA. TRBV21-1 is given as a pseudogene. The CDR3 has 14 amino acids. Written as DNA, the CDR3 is TGTGCCAGCAGCAAAGAGGGACATAACTATGGCTACACCTTC. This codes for CASSKEGHNYGYTF.

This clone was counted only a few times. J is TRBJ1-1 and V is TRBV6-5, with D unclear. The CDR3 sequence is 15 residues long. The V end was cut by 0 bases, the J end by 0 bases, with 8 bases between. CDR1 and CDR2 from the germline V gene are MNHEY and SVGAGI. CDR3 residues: CASSYSRQLNTEAFF. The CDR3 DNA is TGTGCCAGCAGTTACTCGAGGCAGCTGAACACTGAAGCTTTCTTT.

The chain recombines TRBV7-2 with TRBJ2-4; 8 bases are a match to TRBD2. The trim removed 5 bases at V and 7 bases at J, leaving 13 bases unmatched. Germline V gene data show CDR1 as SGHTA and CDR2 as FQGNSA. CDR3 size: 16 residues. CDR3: CASSQMSGRAGNIQYF. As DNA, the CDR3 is TGTGCCAGCAGCCAAATGTCCGGGAGGGCTGGGAACATTCAGTACTTC.